This T cell receptor (beta chain) derives from a study of CD8 T cells in ankylosing spondylitis. 5'-RACE, quantitative and with molecular barcodes, yielded the TCR beta libraries. TCRdb reprocessed the 5' RACE reads with MiXCR, giving one entry per CDR3 protein. Altogether some 150,000 distinct CDR3 sequences are present, 44% being singletons, with the ten largest covering about 16%. Trimming left V 0 bases short and J 3 bases short, with 17 bases between. The CDR3 loop spans 17 amino acids. The germline gives CDR1 MDHEN, CDR2 SYDVKM. Regarding this clonotype: Its antigen is as yet unknown.

Study-wide results and limits: Significantly higher representation of disease-linked clones was reported for matched ankylosing spondylitis synovial fluid. Existing reports had already noted some motif variants in reactive arthritis synovial fluid and blood. A motif in TCR beta, a set of fewer than ten highly homologous variants, appeared characteristic of ankylosing spondylitis blood.

The receptor comes from a male donor with ankylosing spondylitis. J is TRBJ1-1 and V is TRBV28; D unresolved. Sequenced sample: synovial fluid, either unsorted or a sorted T cell fraction (not recorded which). CDR3 amino acids: CASSLWDERVPHTEAFF. Here the CDR3 DNA reads TGTGCCAGCAGTTTATGGGACGAAAGGGTTCCTCACACTGAAGCTTTCTTT.